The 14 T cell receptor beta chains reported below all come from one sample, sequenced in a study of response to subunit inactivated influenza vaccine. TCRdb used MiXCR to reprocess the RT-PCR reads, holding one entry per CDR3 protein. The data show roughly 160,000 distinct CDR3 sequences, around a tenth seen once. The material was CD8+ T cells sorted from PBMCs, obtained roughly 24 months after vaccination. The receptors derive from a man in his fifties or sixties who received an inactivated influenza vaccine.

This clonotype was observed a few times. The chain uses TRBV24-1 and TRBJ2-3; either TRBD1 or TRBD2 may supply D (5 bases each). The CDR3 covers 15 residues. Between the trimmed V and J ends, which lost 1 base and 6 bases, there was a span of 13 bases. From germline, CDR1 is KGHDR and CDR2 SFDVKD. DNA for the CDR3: TGTGCCACCAGTGATTTTCCCGGGGCAGACGATACGCAGTATTTT. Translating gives CATSDFPGADDTQYF.

The CDR3 spells CASSQERTSLNIQYF. CDR3 DNA sequence: TGCGCCAGCAGCCAAGAGAGGACTTCCTTGAACATTCAGTACTTC. The chain is built from TRBV4-3 and TRBJ2-4; tentative D call: TRBD2 (5 bases). The V end lost 0 bases, the J end lost 7 bases, and 13 bases lay between the germline ends. The CDR3 is 15 amino acids. Germline V gene data show CDR1 as LGHNA and CDR2 as YSLEER.

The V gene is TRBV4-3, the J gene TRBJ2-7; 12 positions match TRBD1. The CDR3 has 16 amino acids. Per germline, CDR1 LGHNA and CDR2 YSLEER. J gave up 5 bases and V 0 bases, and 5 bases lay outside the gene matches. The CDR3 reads CASSQDFGTGGHEQYF. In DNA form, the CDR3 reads TGCGCCAGCAGCCAAGATTTCGGGACAGGGGGCCACGAGCAGTACTTC.

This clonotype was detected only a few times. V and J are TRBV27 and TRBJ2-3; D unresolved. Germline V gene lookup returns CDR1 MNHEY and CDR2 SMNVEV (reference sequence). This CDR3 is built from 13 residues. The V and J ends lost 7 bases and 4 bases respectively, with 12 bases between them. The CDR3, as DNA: TGTGCCAGCAACAAGTTGGATGCAGATACGCAGTATTTT. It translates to CASNKLDADTQYF.

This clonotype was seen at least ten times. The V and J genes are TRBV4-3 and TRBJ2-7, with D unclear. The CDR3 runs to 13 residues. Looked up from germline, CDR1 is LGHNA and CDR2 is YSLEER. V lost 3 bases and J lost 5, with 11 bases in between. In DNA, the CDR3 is TGCGCCAGCAGCCAGGGGTTCTACAACGAGCAGTACTTC. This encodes CASSQGFYNEQYF.

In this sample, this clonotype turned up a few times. CDR3 protein: CASSVNSGSSTYEQFF. As DNA, the CDR3 is TGTGCCAGCAGCGTAAATAGCGGGAGTTCTACGTATGAGCAGTTCTTC. This chain connects TRBV28 to TRBJ2-1; TRBD2 agrees at 9 bases. CDR1 is MDHEN and CDR2 is SYDVKM in the germline V gene. V lost 6 bases and J lost 8; bases outside the gene matches: 14. This CDR3 is built from 16 residues. Combining the CDR3 with reference TRBV28 and TRBJ2-1 gives the whole variable domain DVKVTQSSRYLVKRTGEKVFLECVQDMDHENMFWYRQDPGLGLRLIYFSYDVKMKEKGDIPEGYSVSREKKERFSLILESASTNQTSMYLCASSVNSGSSTYEQFFGPGTRLTVL.

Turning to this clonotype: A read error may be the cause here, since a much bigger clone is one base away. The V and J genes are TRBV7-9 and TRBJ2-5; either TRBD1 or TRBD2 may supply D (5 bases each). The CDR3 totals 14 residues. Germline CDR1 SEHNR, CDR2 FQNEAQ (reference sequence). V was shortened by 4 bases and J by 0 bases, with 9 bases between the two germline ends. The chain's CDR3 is CASSSPGHQETQYF. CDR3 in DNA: TGTGCCAGCAGCTCCCCGGGACACCAAGAGACCCAGTACTTC.

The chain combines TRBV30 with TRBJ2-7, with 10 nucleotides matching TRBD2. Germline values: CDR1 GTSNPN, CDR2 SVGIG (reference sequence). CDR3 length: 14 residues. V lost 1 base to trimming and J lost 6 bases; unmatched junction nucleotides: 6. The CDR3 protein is CAWSALAGVAEQYF. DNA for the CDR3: TGTGCCTGGAGTGCCCTAGCGGGAGTCGCCGAGCAGTACTTC.

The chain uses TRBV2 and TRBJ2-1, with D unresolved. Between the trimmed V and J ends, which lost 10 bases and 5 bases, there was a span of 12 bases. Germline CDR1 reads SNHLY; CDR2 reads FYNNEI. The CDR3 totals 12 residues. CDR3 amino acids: CAIRYKNNEQFF. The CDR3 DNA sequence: TGTGCCATACGGTACAAGAACAATGAGCAGTTCTTC.

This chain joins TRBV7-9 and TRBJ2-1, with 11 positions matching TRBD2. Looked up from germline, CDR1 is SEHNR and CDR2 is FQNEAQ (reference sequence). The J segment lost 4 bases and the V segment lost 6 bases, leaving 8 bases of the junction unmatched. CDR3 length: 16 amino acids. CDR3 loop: CASRNASGGRYNEQFF. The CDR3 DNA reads TGTGCCAGCAGGAACGCTAGCGGGGGGCGGTACAATGAGCAGTTCTTC. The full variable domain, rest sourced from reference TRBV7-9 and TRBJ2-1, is DTGVSQNPRHKITKRGQNVTFRCDPISEHNRLYWYRQTLGQGPEFLTYFQNEAQLEKSRLLSDRFSAERPKGSFSTLEIQRTEQGDSAMYLCASRNASGGRYNEQFFGPGTRLTVL.

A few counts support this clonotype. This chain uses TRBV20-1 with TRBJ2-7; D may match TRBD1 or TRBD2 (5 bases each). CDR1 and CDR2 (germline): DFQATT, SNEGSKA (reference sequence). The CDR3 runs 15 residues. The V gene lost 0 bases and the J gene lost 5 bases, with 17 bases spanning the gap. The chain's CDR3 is CSARDVEGPVHEQYF. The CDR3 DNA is TGCAGTGCTAGAGATGTAGAGGGGCCGGTACACGAGCAGTACTTC.

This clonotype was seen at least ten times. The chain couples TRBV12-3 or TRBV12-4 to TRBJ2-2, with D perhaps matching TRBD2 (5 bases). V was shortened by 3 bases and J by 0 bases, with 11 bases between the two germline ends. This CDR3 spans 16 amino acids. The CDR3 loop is CASSFLSGTNTGELFF. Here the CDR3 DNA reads TGTGCCAGCAGTTTCCTCTCCGGGACGAACACCGGGGAGCTGTTTTTT.

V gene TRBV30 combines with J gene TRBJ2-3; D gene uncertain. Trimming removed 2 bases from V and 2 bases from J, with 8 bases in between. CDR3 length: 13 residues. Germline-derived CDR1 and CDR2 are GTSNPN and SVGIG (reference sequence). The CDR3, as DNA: TGTGCCTGGAGTCTTCAGGACACAGATACGCAGTATTTT. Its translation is CAWSLQDTDTQYF.

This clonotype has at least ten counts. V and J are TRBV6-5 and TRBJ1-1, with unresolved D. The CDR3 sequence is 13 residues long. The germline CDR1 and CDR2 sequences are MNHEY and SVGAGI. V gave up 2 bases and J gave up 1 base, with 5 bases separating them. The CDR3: CASSYRWNTEAFF. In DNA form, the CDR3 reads TGTGCCAGCAGTTACCGATGGAACACTGAAGCTTTCTTT.